This TCR beta chain was retrieved from a study of blood T cell repertoires in COVID-19. Study at large: Sites across the United States, Italy and Spain contributed samples from acute and convalescent COVID-19. The analysed material was cDNA or gDNA that came from T cells, B-cell-depleted T cells, or PBMCs.

This clone was recorded a few times. Libraries were prepared by immunoSEQ multiplex PCR; TCRdb keeps only in-frame clonotypes and omits some of them. Of 35,000 to 50,000 clones in the sample, around 88% were seen once. This CDR3 is 18 amino acids long. The V gene end was trimmed by 4 bases and the J gene end by 3 bases; junction bases not matched to a gene: 15. Germline lookup yields CDR1 MNHEY and CDR2 SMNVEV (reference sequence). The TCR was taken from a human donor in a cohort sampled during active COVID-19. The rearrangement uses TRBV27 and TRBJ1-1, with 9 nucleotides matching TRBD1. The sample consisted of peripheral blood. Written as DNA, the CDR3 is TGTGCCAGCAGTTCCGGACTCGCGGGACAGGGTAGGGACACTGAAGCTTTCTTT. Translated, it gives CASSSGLAGQGRDTEAFF.